The next 26 T cell receptor beta chains were all read from a single sample in a study of T-cell reconstitution after alpha-beta-depleted transplantation in children. TCRbeta library construction was performed incorporating unique molecular identifiers. TCRdb reprocessed the PCR reads via MiXCR and lists one record per CDR3 protein. The sample yields over 550,000 distinct CDR3 sequences, about 10% seen once. The sequenced sample was PBMCs from the stem cell graft donor, obtained from the stem cell graft. These receptors were obtained from a human donor who donated a stem cell graft to a child with acute myeloid leukemia.

This clonotype showed up many times. The chain uses TRBV12-3 or TRBV12-4 and TRBJ2-1; 9 bases align to TRBD1. V lost 7 bases to trimming and J lost 5 bases; unmatched junction nucleotides: 6. This CDR3 has 14 residues. CDR3: CASTPGQGHNEQFF. In DNA, the CDR3 is TGTGCCAGCACCCCGGGACAGGGACACAATGAGCAGTTCTTC.

The gene calls are TRBV20-1 and TRBJ1-1; D is uncertain. CDR1 is DFQATT and CDR2 is SNEGSKA in the germline V gene (reference sequence). The CDR3 covers 12 residues. With 5 bases removed from V and 0 bases from J, the gap between germline ends came to 7 bases. The CDR3 bases are TGCAGTGCTTCCACATTGAACACTGAAGCTTTCTTT. Translating it yields CSASTLNTEAFF.

The V call is TRBV6-1, the J call TRBJ2-3; D assignment may be TRBD1 or TRBD2 (5 bases each). The germline CDR1 and CDR2 sequences are MNHNS and SASEGT. The CDR3 length is 13 residues. V shed 6 bases and J shed 2 bases, with 9 bases lying between them. CDR3 loop: CASRGTYTDTQYF. DNA for the CDR3: TGTGCCAGCAGGGGGACCTACACAGATACGCAGTATTTT.

J is TRBJ1-1 and V is TRBV14; weak D call: TRBD1 (6 bases). The CDR3 runs to 12 residues. Germline V gene sequence: CDR1 SGHDN, CDR2 FVKESK. Trimming took off 0 bases at V and 10 bases at J, with 9 bases between the two ends. In DNA form, the CDR3 reads TGTGCCAGCAGCCAAGACCACAGGGTAGCTTTCTTT. The encoded protein is CASSQDHRVAFF.

This clonotype was seen a few times. This chain connects TRBV11-2 to TRBJ1-1; a weak D match, TRBD1 (5 bases). The ends were cut back, 4 bases at V and 2 bases at J, with 26 bases in the middle. Germline CDR1 reads SGHAT; CDR2 reads FQNNGV. The CDR3 extends over 19 amino acids. CDR3 bases: TGTGCCAGCAGCTCGCTTGGCTCGGGGGGAGTAACGACTAACACTGAAGCTTTCTTT. Its protein is CASSSLGSGGVTTNTEAFF. The whole variable domain, filled in from reference TRBV11-2 and TRBJ1-1, reads EAGVAQSPRYKIIEKRQSVAFWCNPISGHATLYWYQQILGQGPKLLIQFQNNGVVDDSQLPKDRFSAERLKGVDSTLKIQPAKLEDSAVYLCASSSLGSGGVTTNTEAFFGQGTRLTVV.

The chain uses TRBV20-1 and TRBJ2-1; 12 bases map to TRBD2. Germline lookup yields CDR1 DFQATT and CDR2 SNEGSKA (reference sequence). The CDR3 is 18 amino acids. Trimming cost V 6 bases and J 3 bases; bases outside gene matches: 15. Written as DNA, the CDR3 is TGCAGTGCCAAGCCGGGACTAGCGGGCAATGCCAACTACAATGAGCAGTTCTTC. This codes for CSAKPGLAGNANYNEQFF.

J is TRBJ2-5 and V is TRBV7-9, with TRBD1 matching over 12 bases. This CDR3 comprises 16 residues. The germline V gene has CDR1 SEHNR and CDR2 FQNEAQ (reference sequence). The ends lost 5 bases at V and 5 bases at J; junction bases unmatched: 9. The CDR3 loop reads CASSPTGTGGAETQYF. The CDR3 DNA reads as TGTGCCAGCAGCCCTACCGGGACAGGGGGCGCGGAGACCCAGTACTTC.

The rearrangement links TRBV28 to TRBJ1-2; D not resolved. Germline CDR1 and CDR2: MDHEN and SYDVKM. V lost 5 bases and J lost 7, with 17 bases in between. The CDR3 runs 14 residues. The CDR3 protein is CASSPPVKIGGYTF. As DNA, the CDR3 is TGTGCCAGCAGTCCACCGGTTAAGATAGGTGGCTACACCTTC.

The sample holds a few counts of this clonotype. This rearrangement joins TRBV5-1 to TRBJ2-6; the D is unclear. Germline CDR1 is SGHRS and CDR2 is YFSETQ. The CDR3 has 14 residues. V was clipped by 4 bases and J by 4 bases, with 9 bases between them. The DNA of the CDR3 is TGCGCCAGCAGCCCCGAATCAGGGGCCAACGTCCTGACTTTC. Residues: CASSPESGANVLTF.

The chain couples TRBV15 to TRBJ2-3; maybe TRBD2 (6 bases). The V and J ends lost 4 bases and 0 bases respectively, with 11 bases between them. Germline loops: CDR1 LNHNV, CDR2 YYDKDF (reference sequence). There are 15 residues in the CDR3. The chain's CDR3 is CATSTSGVSTDTQYF. In nucleotides, the CDR3 is TGTGCCACCAGCACCTCGGGGGTGAGCACAGATACGCAGTATTTT.

This clonotype showed up just a few times. V usage is TRBV7-2 and J usage is TRBJ2-7; 7 bases agree with TRBD2. The germline gives CDR1 SGHTA, CDR2 FQGNSA. The CDR3 has 16 residues. Trimming took 5 bases from V and 0 from J; bases not matched to a gene: 10. The chain's CDR3 is CASSLLGGLSSYEQYF. The CDR3 DNA is TGTGCCAGCAGCCTCCTGGGGGGACTAAGCTCCTACGAGCAGTACTTC.

This clonotype was counted a few times. The DNA for the CDR3 is TGCAGTGCTAGAGACCCAAGGACAGGGAGCAATCAGCCCCAGCATTTT. This encodes CSARDPRTGSNQPQHF. The chain joins TRBV20-1 to TRBJ1-5, with 8 positions matching TRBD1. The J segment lost 1 base and the V segment lost 0 bases, leaving 5 bases of the junction unmatched. CDR3 size: 16 residues. The germline V gene has CDR1 DFQATT and CDR2 SNEGSKA (reference sequence).

This clonotype was counted only a few times. This chain connects TRBV29-1 to TRBJ2-5, with D hard to call. CDR3 length: 13 amino acids. Trimming left V 4 bases short and J 4 bases short, with 13 bases between. The germline V gene encodes CDR1 SQVTM and CDR2 ANQGSEA. CDR3 sequence (DNA): TGCAGCGTTGGAGAATCCACAAGAGAGACCCAGTACTTC. This sequence encodes CSVGESTRETQYF.

The J gene is TRBJ1-2, the V gene TRBV14, with D tentatively TRBD1 (6 bases). Germline V gene data show CDR1 as SGHDN and CDR2 as FVKESK. The CDR3 totals 15 residues. Trimming took 0 bases from V and 4 from J, leaving 12 bases between them. CDR3 DNA: TGTGCCAGCAGCCAAGATCTCGGACAGATCTATGGCTACACCTTC. It translates to CASSQDLGQIYGYTF.

The genes are TRBV5-1 and TRBJ1-6, with 9 bases that match TRBD1. The germline gives CDR1 SGHRS, CDR2 YFSETQ. After removal of 0 bases from V and 9 bases from J, the junction contained 4 bases not matched to a gene. The CDR3 covers 15 residues. The CDR3 is CASSLGGQGASPLHF. The CDR3, as DNA: TGCGCCAGCAGCTTGGGGGGACAGGGTGCTTCACCCCTCCACTTT.

This clonotype showed up many times. The rearrangement uses TRBV5-1 and TRBJ2-3; no definite D call. Germline CDR1 is SGHRS and CDR2 is YFSETQ. CDR3 length equals 13 residues. Trimming shortened V by 2 bases and J by 2 bases, and 6 bases separated the two germline ends. CDR3 amino acids: CASSFQFTDTQYF. CDR3 bases: TGCGCCAGCAGCTTCCAATTCACAGATACGCAGTATTTT.

The V and J genes are TRBV29-1 and TRBJ1-5; 7 bases line up with TRBD1. The CDR3 is 15 residues long. Per the germline V gene, CDR1 is SQVTM and CDR2 is ANQGSEA. CDR3 amino acids: CSAQVAGGVGQPQHF. Written as DNA, the CDR3 is TGCAGTGCCCAGGTGGCAGGGGGAGTCGGTCAGCCCCAGCATTTT.

V is TRBV28 and J is TRBJ1-2; D gene ambiguous. CDR1 and CDR2 (germline): MDHEN, SYDVKM. V was clipped by 7 bases and J by 0 bases, with 9 bases between them. CDR3 length equals 13 residues. The CDR3 bases are TGTGCCAGCACTTCTCTGTCTAACTATGGCTACACCTTC. It codes for CASTSLSNYGYTF.

The gene calls are TRBV4-3 and TRBJ2-5, with 12 nucleotides matching TRBD2. From germline, CDR1 is LGHNA and CDR2 YSLEER. The CDR3 totals 17 residues. J was trimmed by 6 bases and V by 0 bases; bases with no gene match: 8. CDR3 DNA: TGCGCCAGCAGCCAAGATTCGACTAGCGGGAGTAGGAAGACCCAGTACTTC. Amino acid sequence: CASSQDSTSGSRKTQYF.

This clonotype was seen a few times. The genes are TRBV3-1 and TRBJ1-5; D gene ambiguous. This CDR3 contains 16 residues. V lost 1 base to trimming and J lost 2 bases, with 12 bases between them. Germline V CDR1 and CDR2: LGHDT, YNNKEL (reference sequence). The CDR3 sequence is CASSQVGGSGNQPQHF. The CDR3 nucleotides are TGTGCCAGCAGCCAAGTGGGAGGGTCTGGCAATCAGCCCCAGCATTTT.

This clonotype was counted between two and nine times. V usage is TRBV5-1 and J usage is TRBJ2-1; TRBD1 or TRBD2 may be the D gene (5 bases each). CDR1 and CDR2 from the germline V gene are SGHRS and YFSETQ. This CDR3 comprises 15 residues. Trimming removed 0 bases from V and 8 bases from J, with 15 bases in between. CDR3 coding DNA: TGCGCCAGCAGCTTGGCCGGGACCCAGGTGGATGAGCAGTTCTTC. This translates into CASSLAGTQVDEQFF. Complete variable domain (other parts from reference TRBV5-1 and TRBJ2-1): KAGVTQTPRYLIKTRGQQVTLSCSPISGHRSVSWYQQTPGQGLQFLFEYFSETQRNKGNFPGRFSGRQFSNSRSEMNVSTLELGDSALYLCASSLAGTQVDEQFFGPGTRLTVL.

The chain joins TRBV20-1 to TRBJ1-4, with 9 bases aligning to TRBD1. Germline lookup yields CDR1 DFQATT and CDR2 SNEGSKA (reference sequence). The CDR3 totals 13 residues. V lost 5 bases and J lost 8; bases outside the gene matches: 6. The CDR3 here is CSAYRGQEEKLFF. The DNA for the CDR3 is TGCAGTGCTTACAGGGGGCAAGAGGAAAAACTGTTTTTT.

This clonotype has only a few counts. This chain uses TRBV15 with TRBJ2-3; no firm D call. The ends were cut back, 1 base at V and 5 bases at J, with 7 bases in the middle. There are 13 residues in the CDR3. The germline CDR1 and CDR2 sequences are LNHNV and YYDKDF (reference sequence). CDR3 amino acids: CATSRAEEDTQYF. The CDR3 DNA follows: TGTGCCACCAGCAGAGCTGAGGAAGATACGCAGTATTTT.

V is TRBV7-9 and J is TRBJ2-1; D is possibly TRBD2 (6 bases). This CDR3 contains 15 residues. CDR1 SEHNR and CDR2 FQNEAQ come from the germline V gene (reference sequence). Trimming took off 2 bases at V and 6 bases at J, with 14 bases between the two ends. Here the CDR3 reads CASSLIPGVGNEQFF. CDR3 nucleotides: TGTGCCAGCAGCTTAATTCCGGGAGTAGGCAATGAGCAGTTCTTC. The complete variable domain, with remaining parts taken from reference TRBV7-9 and TRBJ2-1, reads DTGVSQNPRHKITKRGQNVTFRCDPISEHNRLYWYRQTLGQGPEFLTYFQNEAQLEKSRLLSDRFSAERPKGSFSTLEIQRTEQGDSAMYLCASSLIPGVGNEQFFGPGTRLTVL.

The rearrangement joins TRBV20-1 to TRBJ2-3; 7 bases line up with TRBD2. The V gene end was trimmed by 4 bases and the J gene end by 3 bases; junction bases not matched to a gene: 4. The CDR3 loop spans 13 amino acids. Germline CDR1 is DFQATT and CDR2 is SNEGSKA (reference sequence). The CDR3 spells CSATGGGTDTQYF. The CDR3, as DNA: TGCAGTGCTACGGGAGGAGGTACAGATACGCAGTATTTT.

This clonotype was detected ten times or more. This rearrangement joins TRBV24-1 to TRBJ2-5; D may match TRBD1 or TRBD2 (5 bases each). The CDR3 runs 18 residues. Germline lookup yields CDR1 KGHDR and CDR2 SFDVKD. Deletions cut 5 bases from V and 0 bases from J, with 21 bases between. CDR3 sequence: CATSGQTIHNRYQETQYF. For the CDR3, the DNA is TGTGCCACCAGTGGACAGACTATCCACAACCGGTACCAAGAGACCCAGTACTTC.